These T cell receptor beta chains were read from a single sample in a study of T cell repertoires in cytomegalovirus infection. TCRdb reanalysed the reads using MiXCR and keeps one entry per CDR3 protein. The sample contains about 770,000 distinct CDR3 sequences, about 29% of which appear only once. No antigen has been identified for these receptors. The sample here was cultured CD8+ T cells from PBMCs, taken from culture after CMV antigen stimulation. These receptors all stem from a human donor in good health (CMV status not recorded). Some clones in this sample may be carry-over from other donors' samples. Each CDR3 is given with its conserved first and last residue. A D gene is named only where the DNA matches it firmly. Only part of the rows carry a size: once, few, many, or a class if the clone is expanded.

J	D	V	size	DNA	CDR3
TRBJ2-5	-	TRBV7-6	few	TGTGCCAGCAATTTCCCTGGGGGCGGAAGAGAGACCCAGTACTTC	CASNFPGGGRETQYF
TRBJ2-2	TRBD2	TRBV15	once	TGTGCCACCAGCAGAGAGGGTAGCGGGGGGAACACCGGGGAGCTGTTTTTT	CATSREGSGGNTGELFF
TRBJ2-2	TRBD1	TRBV7-9	many	TGTGCCAGCAGACTTCCGGGACAGGGGAACACCGGGGAGCTGTTTTTT	CASRLPGQGNTGELFF
TRBJ2-3	-	TRBV12-3/TRBV12-4	-	TGTGCCAGCAGCCCAATCCCCCGTGTAACAGATACGCAGTATTTT	CASSPIPRVTDTQYF
TRBJ2-3	TRBD2	TRBV20-1	-	TGCAGTGCTAAAGATGGCGGGGGGGCCCAAGATACGCAGTATTTT	CSAKDGGGAQDTQYF
TRBJ2-2	-	TRBV2	few	TGTGCCACCCACATCACTAGGGCGAACACCGGGGAGCTGTTTTTT	CATHITRANTGELFF
TRBJ1-2	-	TRBV6-5	-	TGTGCCAGCAGTTTCACCCGGACGGTTAACTATGGCTACACCTTC	CASSFTRTVNYGYTF
TRBJ2-2	TRBD2	TRBV20-1	few	TGCAGTGCTAGAGTTATGGTAGCGGGTGTGAACACCGGGGAGCTGTTTTTT	CSARVMVAGVNTGELFF
TRBJ2-3	-	TRBV4-1	few	TGCGCCAGCAGCCAAGTGACGGGGCCTAGCACAGATACGCAGTATTTT	CASSQVTGPSTDTQYF
TRBJ2-7	TRBD1	TRBV6-5	-	TGTGCCAGCAGTTTTTCTTCGGGCAGGGGGTTCGAGCAGTACTTC	CASSFSSGRGFEQYF
TRBJ1-2	-	TRBV28	-	TGTGCCAGCAGTCGGCCAAGGATTTTCTATGGCTACACCTTC	CASSRPRIFYGYTF
TRBJ2-1	-	TRBV7-6	many	TGTGCCAGCAGCACAAACCCCTCGGGACACAATGAGCAGTTCTTC	CASSTNPSGHNEQFF
TRBJ2-5	-	TRBV6-1	few	TGTGCCAGCAGACAGGAACCCCAAGAGACCCAGTACTTC	CASRQEPQETQYF
TRBJ1-1	TRBD1	TRBV6-5	-	TGTGCCAGCAGGACAGGGGGGATCACTGAAGCTTTCTTT	CASRTGGITEAFF
TRBJ1-5	-	TRBV12-3/TRBV12-4	-	TGTGCCAGCAGTTTCAAGAGACAGAGCAATCAGCCCCAGCATTTT	CASSFKRQSNQPQHF
TRBJ2-6	TRBD2	TRBV6-2/TRBV6-3	-	TGTGCCAGCAGTTACCTTGCTAGCGGGGGGGCCTCTGGGGCCAACGTCCTGACTTTC	CASSYLASGGASGANVLTF
TRBJ1-5	-	TRBV7-9	-	TGTGCCAGCAGCAGACGGGGTCAGCCCCAGCATTTT	CASSRRGQPQHF
TRBJ1-3	-	TRBV7-6	-	TGTGCCAGCAAGGCGAATTCTCCTGGAAACACCATATATTTT	CASKANSPGNTIYF
TRBJ2-7	-	TRBV7-8	many	TGTGCCAGCAGGCCCCTTAGTTCCTACGAGCAGTACTTC	CASRPLSSYEQYF
TRBJ2-3	-	TRBV6-5	many	TGTGCCAGCAGCCCCAGTGGGGGCACAGATACGCAGTATTTT	CASSPSGGTDTQYF
TRBJ1-2	-	TRBV7-6	many	TGTGCCAGCAGCTTAGACCCTGCGCAGCCCTATGGCTACACCTTC	CASSLDPAQPYGYTF
TRBJ1-1	-	TRBV2	-	TGTGCCAGCCCCCTCAAGGCAGGGGTGAACACTGAAGCTTTCTTT	CASPLKAGVNTEAFF
TRBJ1-2	TRBD1	TRBV7-2	many	TGTGCCAGCAGCTACGTCCCGGGACAGGGGTCGGTCAACTATGGCTACACCTTC	CASSYVPGQGSVNYGYTF
TRBJ2-3	-	TRBV7-6	-	TGTGCCAGCAGCCGCTTGTTGGGATCACATACGCAGTATTTT	CASSRLLGSHTQYF
TRBJ2-7	-	TRBV10-3	few	TGTGCCATCAGTCCCCCCGGCCAGCTATACGAGCAGTACTTC	CAISPPGQLYEQYF
TRBJ1-6	-	TRBV9	many	TGTGCCAGCAGCGAGGGGGGGGGGTATAATTCACCCCTCCACTTT	CASSEGGGYNSPLHF
TRBJ2-3	TRBD2	TRBV10-3	-	TGTGCCATCAGTGAGTTAGCGGGGGGGCAAGGAGATACGCAGTATTTT	CAISELAGGQGDTQYF
TRBJ1-2	TRBD1	TRBV4-1	-	TGCGCCAGCAGCCACACAGGGGGTGATGGCTACACCTTC	CASSHTGGDGYTF
TRBJ1-4	TRBD1	TRBV7-9	few	TGTGCCAGCAGCTTTCAGGGGGAGATAAATGAAAAACTGTTTTTT	CASSFQGEINEKLFF
TRBJ1-1	TRBD1	TRBV10-3	few	TGTGCCATCAGTGAGTCGAGACAGGGGGACACTGAAGCTTTCTTT	CAISESRQGDTEAFF
TRBJ1-2	-	TRBV13	-	TGTGCCAGCAGCTTAATGCACGGTAGTAACTATGGCTACACCTTC	CASSLMHGSNYGYTF
TRBJ1-6	-	TRBV7-6	many	TGTGCCAGCAGCCAGGAGCAGGGGATGTCCTATAATTCACCCCTCCACTTT	CASSQEQGMSYNSPLHF